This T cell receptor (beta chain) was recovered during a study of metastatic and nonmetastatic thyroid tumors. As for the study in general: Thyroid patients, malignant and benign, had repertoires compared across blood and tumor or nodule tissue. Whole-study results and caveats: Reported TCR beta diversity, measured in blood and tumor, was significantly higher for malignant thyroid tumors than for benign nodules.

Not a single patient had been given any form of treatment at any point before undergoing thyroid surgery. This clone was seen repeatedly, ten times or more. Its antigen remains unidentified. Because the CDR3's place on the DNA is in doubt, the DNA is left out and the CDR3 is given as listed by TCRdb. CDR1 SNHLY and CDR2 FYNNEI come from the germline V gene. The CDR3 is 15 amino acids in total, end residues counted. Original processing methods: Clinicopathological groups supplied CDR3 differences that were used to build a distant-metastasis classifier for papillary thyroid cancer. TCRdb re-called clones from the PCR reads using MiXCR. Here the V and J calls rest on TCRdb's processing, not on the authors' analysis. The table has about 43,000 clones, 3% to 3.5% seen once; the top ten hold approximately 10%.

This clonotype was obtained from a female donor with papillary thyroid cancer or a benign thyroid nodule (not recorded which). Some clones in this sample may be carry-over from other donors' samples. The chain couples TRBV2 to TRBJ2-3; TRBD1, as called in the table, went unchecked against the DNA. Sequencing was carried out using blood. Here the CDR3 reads CASILGSGGRDTQYF.